The 25 T cell receptor beta chains reported below all come from one sample, sequenced in a study of siplizumab effects on memory and regulatory T cells. Method: immunoSEQ multiplex PCR; TCRdb's copy keeps in-frame clones and lacks some. Of about 110,000 clones listed, around 90% were seen once; the top ten hold about 0.78%. The specimen sequenced was Tregs sorted from blood. The source of these receptors is a human donor in good health.

V and J are TRBV6-5 and TRBJ1-5, with D unresolved. The V end lost 6 bases, the J end lost 4 bases, and 10 bases lay between the germline ends. Per the germline V gene, CDR1 is MNHEY and CDR2 is SVGAGI. The CDR3 extends over 13 amino acids. The CDR3: CASSLTLNQPQHF. For the CDR3, the DNA is TGTGCCAGCAGCCTAACTCTAAATCAGCCCCAGCATTTT.

The chain links TRBV27 to TRBJ2-7; 7 bases line up with TRBD2. The V gene's germline CDR1 is MNHEY and CDR2 SMNVEV (reference sequence). The trim removed 4 bases at V and 3 bases at J, leaving 9 bases unmatched. The CDR3 totals 15 residues. The CDR3 loop is CASSSSPGLYYEQYF. CDR3 sequence (DNA): TGTGCCAGCAGTTCAAGCCCGGGACTATACTACGAGCAGTACTTC.

The chain combines TRBV19 with TRBJ2-6, with D tentatively TRBD1 (6 bases). Per the germline V gene, CDR1 is LNHDA and CDR2 is SQIVND (reference sequence). The germline V and J ends were trimmed by 3 bases and 2 bases, with 8 bases remaining between them. CDR3 length equals 15 residues. The CDR3 protein is CASSIKGAGANVLTF. CDR3 DNA: TGTGCCAGTAGTATCAAGGGGGCTGGGGCCAACGTCCTGACTTTC. Together with reference TRBV19 and TRBJ2-6, the CDR3 gives the full variable domain: DGGITQSPKYLFRKEGQNVTLSCEQNLNHDAMYWYRQDPGQGLRLIYYSQIVNDFQKGDIAEGYSVSREKKESFPLTVTSAQKNPTAFYLCASSIKGAGANVLTFGAGSRLTVL.

This sequence joins TRBV6-1 and TRBJ1-5; possible D gene TRBD1, 6 bases. Trimming left V 6 bases short and J 3 bases short, with 9 bases between. The CDR3 consists of 13 residues. The germline CDR1 and CDR2 sequences are MNHNS and SASEGT. The CDR3, as DNA: TGTGCCAGCAGAGGACAGCTCAATCAGCCCCAGCATTTT. Translating gives CASRGQLNQPQHF.

The rearrangement links TRBV6-6 to TRBJ1-1; D gene ambiguous. In germline, CDR1 is MNHNY, CDR2 SVGAGI (reference sequence). The CDR3 loop spans 13 amino acids. V was clipped by 2 bases and J by 1 base, with 5 bases between them. The CDR3 reads CASSYAKNTEAFF. The CDR3 DNA reads TGTGCCAGCAGTTACGCTAAGAACACTGAAGCTTTCTTT.

This chain connects TRBV4-2 to TRBJ2-2, with TRBD1 identical over 11 bases. Germline CDR1 LGHNA, CDR2 YNFKEQ. The CDR3 length is 16 residues. V lost 4 bases, J lost 3 bases, and 4 bases stayed unmatched. The CDR3 region has the DNA TGTGCCAGCAGCCTCGGACAGGGGGCCCACACCGGGGAGCTGTTTTTT. It encodes CASSLGQGAHTGELFF.

The V call is TRBV5-1, the J call TRBJ2-2, with 7 bases matching TRBD2. CDR3 length equals 16 residues. Germline assignment: CDR1 SGHRS and CDR2 YFSETQ. After removal of 7 bases from V and 1 base from J, the junction contained 10 bases not matched to a gene. CDR3 protein: CASRLSGALNTGELFF. CDR3 coding DNA: TGCGCCAGCCGCCTAAGCGGGGCCTTGAACACCGGGGAGCTGTTTTTT.

This chain connects TRBV6-1 to TRBJ2-4; D not resolved. The CDR3 consists of 14 residues. The V end lost 3 bases, the J end lost 0 bases, and 6 bases lay between the germline ends. CDR1 MNHNS and CDR2 SASEGT come from the germline V gene. CDR3: CASSEWLAKNIQYF. CDR3 DNA: TGTGCCAGCAGTGAGTGGCTAGCCAAAAACATTCAGTACTTC.

The chain carries TRBV14 and TRBJ1-3; D is undetermined. The V end was cut by 3 bases, the J end by 0 bases, with 9 bases between. Germline CDR1 SGHDN, CDR2 FVKESK. This CDR3 has 15 residues. The CDR3: CASSHTTSSGNTIYF. In DNA form, the CDR3 reads TGTGCCAGCAGCCACACGACATCCTCTGGAAACACCATATATTTT.

The J gene is TRBJ2-1, the V gene TRBV5-6; tentative D call: TRBD2 (7 bases). The germline V and J ends were trimmed by 3 bases and 6 bases, with 16 bases remaining between them. The CDR3 has 15 residues. CDR1 is SGHDT, CDR2 YYEEEE, per germline. The CDR3 loop reads CASSSDWGGGNEQFF. In DNA, the CDR3 is TGTGCCAGCAGCTCGGATTGGGGAGGGGGCAATGAGCAGTTCTTC. The entire variable domain, with the rest obtained from reference TRBV5-6 and TRBJ2-1, is as follows: DAGVTQSPTHLIKTRGQQVTLRCSPKSGHDTVSWYQQALGQGPQFIFQYYEEEERQRGNFPDRFSGHQFPNYSSELNVNALLLGDSALYLCASSSDWGGGNEQFFGPGTRLTVL.

The gene calls are TRBV11-1 and TRBJ2-7, with TRBD2 identical over 13 bases. V trimming: 4 bases; J trimming: 7 bases; junction bases outside the gene matches: 4. Germline V gene lookup returns CDR1 SGHAT and CDR2 FQDESV (reference sequence). There are 14 residues in the CDR3. The CDR3 region is CASSWTSGGREQYF. The DNA for the CDR3 is TGTGCCAGCAGCTGGACTAGCGGGGGCCGTGAGCAGTACTTC.

The rearrangement links TRBV4-1 to TRBJ2-1; possibly TRBD2 for D (5 bases). Germline CDR1 and CDR2: MGHRA and YSYEKL. The CDR3 contains 18 residues. The germline V and J ends were trimmed by 1 base and 0 bases, with 16 bases remaining between them. The DNA of the CDR3 is TGCGCCAGCAGCCAAGGTCGTAGTTTAGGGAGCTCCTACAATGAGCAGTTCTTC. It yields the protein CASSQGRSLGSSYNEQFF.

V gene TRBV5-4 combines with J gene TRBJ2-1, with 9 nucleotides matching TRBD2. CDR3 size: 17 residues. The V gene's germline CDR1 is SGHNT and CDR2 YYREEE (reference sequence). V dropped 2 bases and J dropped 0; count of bases not matched to a gene: 6. CDR3 nucleotide sequence: TGTGCCAGCAGCTTTTATCTAGCGGGGAGCTCCTACAATGAGCAGTTCTTC. Protein: CASSFYLAGSSYNEQFF. Supplemented by reference TRBV5-4 and TRBJ2-1, the full variable domain reads ETGVTQSPTHLIKTRGQQVTLRCSSQSGHNTVSWYQQALGQGPQFIFQYYREEENGRGNFPPRFSGLQFPNYSSELNVNALELDDSALYLCASSFYLAGSSYNEQFFGPGTRLTVL.

The CDR3 nucleotides are TGTGCCAGCAGTGGGCAGTACACTGAAGCTTTCTTT. It is translated as CASSGQYTEAFF. This chain connects TRBV2 to TRBJ1-1; D gene unclear. CDR3 length: 12 residues. V lost 4 bases and J lost 3, with 6 bases in between. Germline V gene sequence: CDR1 SNHLY, CDR2 FYNNEI.

V gene TRBV5-1 combines with J gene TRBJ2-1; 10 bases are shared with TRBD2. This CDR3 contains 16 residues. Germline trimming cut 10 bases from V and 2 bases from J; bases unmatched to any gene: 12. In germline, CDR1 is SGHRS, CDR2 YFSETQ. The CDR3 protein is CAFFGEREGTYNEQFF. CDR3 coding DNA: TGCGCCTTTTTCGGGGAGCGGGAGGGGACCTACAATGAGCAGTTCTTC. The full variable domain, in which reference TRBV5-1 and TRBJ2-1 provide the parts outside the CDR3, is KAGVTQTPRYLIKTRGQQVTLSCSPISGHRSVSWYQQTPGQGLQFLFEYFSETQRNKGNFPGRFSGRQFSNSRSEMNVSTLELGDSALYLCAFFGEREGTYNEQFFGPGTRLTVL.

This clone has more than one count but fewer than ten. The chain combines TRBV2 with TRBJ1-6; no clear D gene. CDR3 length: 13 residues. The ends were cut back, 5 bases at V and 7 bases at J, with 9 bases in the middle. Germline V gives CDR1 SNHLY, CDR2 FYNNEI. Here the CDR3 DNA reads TGTGCCAGCAGTAGTCAGAGGAATTCACCCCTCCACTTT. Translating it yields CASSSQRNSPLHF.

Regarding this clone: The sample contains more than one DNA sequence encoding this CDR3. The rearrangement uses TRBV18 and TRBJ2-7; D gene uncertain. From germline, CDR1 is KGHSH and CDR2 LQKENI. Trimming pared 3 bases from V and 5 bases from J, leaving 5 bases between. CDR3 length equals 11 residues. DNA for the CDR3: TGTGCCAGCTCACCCCGCGACGAGCAGTACTTC. Protein sequence: CASSPRDEQYF.

The rearrangement uses TRBV19 and TRBJ1-5; D gene uncertain. Trimming shortened V by 5 bases and J by 1 base, and 12 bases separated the two germline ends. The CDR3 runs to 15 residues. Germline values: CDR1 LNHDA, CDR2 SQIVND (reference sequence). CDR3 nucleotide sequence: TGTGCCAGTAGTTCCTTTCCGGGGAGCAATCAGCCCCAGCATTTT. It translates to CASSSFPGSNQPQHF.

The rearrangement joins TRBV5-1 to TRBJ2-5; D may be TRBD2 (6 bases). Germline assignment: CDR1 SGHRS and CDR2 YFSETQ. This CDR3 spans 15 amino acids. V shed 3 bases and J shed 1 base, with 13 bases lying between them. The CDR3 reads CASSSGVGGQETQYF. CDR3 coding DNA: TGCGCCAGCAGCTCGGGCGTCGGGGGCCAAGAGACCCAGTACTTC.

This clone was found once. The chain recombines TRBV6-1 with TRBJ2-7; 10 nucleotides match TRBD2. With V trimmed by 5 bases and J by 0 bases, 4 bases remained unmatched. The CDR3 extends over 15 amino acids. The germline CDR1 and CDR2 sequences are MNHNS and SASEGT. The CDR3 here is CASSLTSGRSYEQYF. For the CDR3, the DNA is TGTGCCAGCAGTCTGACTAGCGGGCGCTCCTACGAGCAGTACTTC.

This clone has just a few counts. This sequence joins TRBV6-1 and TRBJ1-5, with D possibly being TRBD1 (5 bases). Germline V gives CDR1 MNHNS, CDR2 SASEGT. The V end lost 3 bases, the J end lost 5 bases, and 8 bases lay between the germline ends. The CDR3 has 13 residues. The CDR3 DNA follows: TGTGCCAGCAGTGACGACAGCCATCAGCCCCAGCATTTT. Translation gives CASSDDSHQPQHF.

The sample holds one count of this clone. This chain connects TRBV5-1 to TRBJ2-1; the match to TRBD2 covers 7 bases. V gave up 3 bases and J gave up 7 bases; unmatched junction bases: 13. The length of the CDR3 is 16 residues. Germline V gives CDR1 SGHRS, CDR2 YFSETQ. CDR3 sequence (DNA): TGCGCCAGCAGCTCCACGTTTGCGGGAGTCATGAATGAGCAGTTCTTC. This translates into CASSSTFAGVMNEQFF.

The chain employs TRBV19 and TRBJ2-5, with D perhaps TRBD1 (6 bases). V was cut by 2 bases and J by 5 bases, with 15 bases left in between. CDR3 length: 15 amino acids. Germline values: CDR1 LNHDA, CDR2 SQIVND (reference sequence). CDR3 sequence: CASSIYGRGAETQYF. In DNA, the CDR3 is TGTGCCAGTAGTATATATGGCAGGGGTGCGGAGACCCAGTACTTC.

The rearrangement uses TRBV21-1 and TRBJ2-7; the table names TRBD1, a call not compared with the DNA. TRBV21-1 is a pseudogene. The CDR3 consists of 14 residues. CDR3 DNA sequence: TGTGCCACCCATTGGACAGGGGTAACCTACGAGCAGTACTTC. Protein product: CATHWTGVTYEQYF.

The rearrangement uses TRBV6-4 and TRBJ2-2; D not certain. The CDR3 sequence is 13 residues long. V dropped 2 bases and J dropped 6 bases, with 7 bases sitting between them. Germline loops: CDR1 MRHNA, CDR2 SNTAGT. The CDR3 region has the DNA TGTGCCAGCAGTGACCAGGTAGCCGGGGAGCTGTTTTTT. As protein: CASSDQVAGELFF.